Listed here are 19 T cell receptor beta chains from one sample, sequenced in a study of blood T cell repertoires in COVID-19. The assay was immunoSEQ multiplex PCR, and TCRdb's table has in-frame clones only and misses some. The sample records 220,000 or so clones, about 81% being singletons. Sequenced input: peripheral blood. These receptor sequences come from a woman over 75 with COVID-19, enrolled during active disease.

The chain combines TRBV30 with TRBJ1-3; tentatively, D is TRBD1 (5 bases). V dropped 5 bases and J dropped 0 bases, with 8 bases sitting between them. The CDR3 is 13 residues long. CDR1 GTSNPN and CDR2 SVGIG come from the germline V gene (reference sequence). In nucleotides, the CDR3 is TGTGCCTGGGACAGCCGCTCTGGAAACACCATATATTTT. Translated: CAWDSRSGNTIYF.

The chain recombines TRBV9 with TRBJ2-3; possible D gene TRBD2, 6 bases. Looked up from germline, CDR1 is SGDLS and CDR2 is YYNGEE. V dropped 4 bases and J dropped 2 bases, with 23 bases sitting between them. This CDR3 contains 18 residues. CDR3 coding DNA: TGTGCCAGCAGCCCCCCGAGGGCCGTGGGAGGACCCACAGATACGCAGTATTTT. It translates to CASSPPRAVGGPTDTQYF.

Only one count was recorded for this clone. V is TRBV3-1 (or the pseudogene TRBV3-2) and J is TRBJ2-2; 8 bases line up with TRBD2. V gave up 3 bases and J gave up 0 bases; unmatched junction bases: 0. Germline V CDR1 and CDR2: LGHDT, YNNKEL (reference sequence). There are 15 residues in the CDR3. CDR3 residues: CASSQGLANTGELFF. CDR3 coding DNA: TGTGCCAGCAGCCAGGGACTAGCGAACACCGGGGAGCTGTTTTTT.

As regards this clone: Its ends do not fully match the called genes, so a read error is possible. The J gene is TRBJ1-1, the V gene TRBV2; the D gene is possibly TRBD1 (6 bases). This CDR3 spans 13 amino acids. Germline CDR1 and CDR2: SNHLY and FYNNEI. CDR3 coding DNA: TGTGCCAGCAGTCCAGGGGCTTGGACTGAAGCCTTCTTT. Its translation: CASSPGAWTEAFF.

As regards this clone: At the DNA level, this CDR3 is encoded by other sequences in the same sample as well. The rearrangement uses TRBV18 and TRBJ1-5; D is uncertain. Trimming pared 3 bases from V and 3 bases from J, leaving 3 bases between. CDR3 length equals 12 residues. Germline V lookup: CDR1 KGHSH, CDR2 LQKENI. The CDR3 sequence: CASSPYNQPQHF. CDR3 bases: TGTGCCAGCTCACCGTACAATCAGCCCCAGCATTTT.

V is TRBV19 and J is TRBJ1-5; tentatively, D is TRBD1 (6 bases). V was cut by 7 bases and J by 0 bases, with 13 bases left in between. The germline CDR1 and CDR2 sequences are LNHDA and SQIVND (reference sequence). There are 15 residues in the CDR3. CDR3 nucleotide sequence: TGTGCCAGTACTCAAGGGGGAGATAGCAATCAGCCCCAGCATTTT. Encoded protein: CASTQGGDSNQPQHF.

V and J are TRBV19 and TRBJ2-7; 7 positions match TRBD2. Germline CDR1 LNHDA, CDR2 SQIVND (reference sequence). The J segment lost 3 bases and the V segment lost 3 bases, leaving 5 bases of the junction unmatched. CDR3 length equals 14 residues. The CDR3: CASSIAGTIYEQYF. For the CDR3, the DNA is TGTGCCAGTAGTATCGCCGGGACTATCTACGAGCAGTACTTC.

This clone occurred a few times. This rearrangement joins TRBV10-2 to TRBJ1-2, with TRBD1 identical over 8 bases. V shed 11 bases, J shed 7 bases, and the junction held 12 bases outside the gene matches. This CDR3 comprises 13 residues. Germline V gene data show CDR1 as WSHSY and CDR2 as SAAADI. The CDR3 is CAGSTGVEGGYTF. The CDR3 DNA is TGCGCCGGATCGACAGGGGTAGAGGGTGGCTACACCTTC.

The J gene is TRBJ2-7, the V gene TRBV4-2; TRBD1 agrees at 8 bases. Germline CDR1 is LGHNA and CDR2 is YNFKEQ. The trim removed 4 bases at V and 3 bases at J, leaving 2 bases unmatched. The length of the CDR3 is 13 residues. The CDR3 protein is CASSLQGVYEQYF. The CDR3 DNA follows: TGTGCCAGCAGCCTACAGGGGGTCTACGAGCAGTACTTC.

The chain is built from TRBV7-8 and TRBJ2-7; possible D gene TRBD1, 6 bases. The V end was cut by 5 bases, the J end by 4 bases, with 9 bases between. CDR1 SGHVS and CDR2 FQNEAQ come from the germline V gene. The length of the CDR3 is 12 residues. The CDR3: CASSTRGYEQYF. Written as DNA, the CDR3 is TGTGCCAGCAGCACAAGGGGGTACGAGCAGTACTTC. The full variable domain, completed using reference TRBV7-8 and TRBJ2-7, is GAGVSQSPRYKVAKRGQDVALRCDPISGHVSLFWYQQALGQGPEFLTYFQNEAQLDKSGLPSDRFFAERPEGSVSTLKIQRTQQEDSAVYLCASSTRGYEQYFGPGTRLTVT.

The chain employs TRBV11-3 and TRBJ2-2; TRBD1 matches at 8 bases. V trimming: 6 bases; J trimming: 2 bases; junction bases outside the gene matches: 8. This CDR3 is 16 amino acids long. Germline CDR1 is SGHNT and CDR2 is YENEEA. CDR3 DNA sequence: TGTGCCAGCAGTTTTGGACAGGGCGTTAACACCGGGGAGCTGTTTTTT. This translates into CASSFGQGVNTGELFF.

V and J are TRBV7-2 and TRBJ2-1; 9 bases align to TRBD2. CDR1 and CDR2 (germline): SGHTA, FQGNSA. V shed 2 bases and J 2 bases; nucleotides not matched to a gene: 7. The length of the CDR3 is 17 residues. The CDR3 nucleotides are TGTGCCAGCAGCTTAAATAGCGGGAGTGCGACCTACAATGAGCAGTTCTTC. Its translation: CASSLNSGSATYNEQFF.

In DNA, the CDR3 is TGTGCCAGCAGCCAAGCCGAGAGTTCCTACGAGCAGTACTTC. Translation gives CASSQAESSYEQYF. The genes are TRBV3-1 (or the pseudogene TRBV3-2) and TRBJ2-7; D is undetermined. The V end was cut by 1 base, the J end by 1 base, with 8 bases between. CDR3 length: 14 residues. CDR1 and CDR2 (germline): LGHDT, YNNKEL (reference sequence).

This sequence joins TRBV15 and TRBJ1-2, with no clear D. Germline loops: CDR1 LNHNV, CDR2 YYDKDF (reference sequence). V lost 0 bases, J lost 3 bases, and 8 bases lay in between. This CDR3 contains 14 residues. In DNA form, the CDR3 reads TGTGCCACCAGCAGAGATAACGGAGACTATGGCTACACCTTC. Translated, it gives CATSRDNGDYGYTF. The entire variable domain, with the rest obtained from reference TRBV15 and TRBJ1-2, is as follows: DAMVIQNPRYQVTQFGKPVTLSCSQTLNHNVMYWYQQKSSQAPKLLFHYYDKDFNNEADTPDNFQSRRPNTSFCFLDIRSPGLGDTAMYLCATSRDNGDYGYTFGSGTRLTVV.

V is TRBV19 and J is TRBJ1-1; D call uncertain. V was trimmed by 7 bases and J by 5 bases, leaving 17 bases between them. This CDR3 is built from 14 residues. Germline CDR1 and CDR2: LNHDA and SQIVND (reference sequence). The CDR3 sequence: CASTVRGSGTEAFF. The DNA of the CDR3 is TGTGCCAGTACCGTACGTGGGTCGGGGACTGAAGCTTTCTTT.

The chain is built from TRBV7-3 and TRBJ2-5; TRBD2 is a possible D gene (6 bases). Germline-derived CDR1 and CDR2 are SGHTA and FQGTGA. V dropped 6 bases and J dropped 1 base, with 21 bases sitting between them. This CDR3 has 17 amino acids. As DNA, the CDR3 is TGTGCCAGCAGGCGAAAGGCAATGGGAGCGGGCCAAGAGACCCAGTACTTC. Its translation: CASRRKAMGAGQETQYF. Combining the CDR3 with reference TRBV7-3 and TRBJ2-5 gives the whole variable domain GAGVSQTPSNKVTEKGKYVELRCDPISGHTALYWYRQSLGQGPEFLIYFQGTGAADDSGLPNDRFFAVRPEGSVSTLKIQRTERGDSAVYLCASRRKAMGAGQETQYFGPGTRLLVL.

This clone was detected once. V usage is TRBV19 and J usage is TRBJ1-5; the D gene is possibly TRBD1 (5 bases). There are 15 residues in the CDR3. V was cut by 5 bases and J by 3 bases, with 14 bases left in between. In germline, CDR1 is LNHDA, CDR2 SQIVND (reference sequence). CDR3 residues: CASSPPGLDNQPQHF. In DNA form, the CDR3 reads TGTGCCAGTAGTCCCCCAGGGTTAGACAATCAGCCCCAGCATTTT.

This clone was recorded once. This chain joins TRBV5-4 and TRBJ1-5; TRBD1 aligns across 8 bases. The length of the CDR3 is 15 residues. With 4 bases clipped from V and 4 bases from J, the junction kept 7 bases outside the gene matches. Germline CDR1 SGHNT, CDR2 YYREEE (reference sequence). The CDR3 nucleotides are TGTGCCAGCAGCATCTCCGGGACAGGTAATCAGCCCCAGCATTTT. Translation: CASSISGTGNQPQHF.

The chain uses TRBV4-2 and TRBJ1-3; tentative D call: TRBD1 (6 bases). V lost 8 bases, J lost 0 bases, and 20 bases lay in between. The CDR3 has 17 residues. Germline lookup yields CDR1 LGHNA and CDR2 YNFKEQ. The chain's CDR3 is CASGPVLRGSSGNTIYF. The CDR3 DNA is TGTGCCAGCGGGCCAGTACTTAGGGGGAGCTCTGGAAACACCATATATTTT.